The table lists the clone carrying this TCR beta chain with a few counts. Its antigen remains unidentified. V shed 7 bases and J shed 0 bases, with 10 bases lying between them. This CDR3 has 14 amino acids. Germline CDR1 and CDR2: SNHLY and FYNNEI. UMIs and sample barcodes were carried by the TCR alpha and TCR beta cDNA libraries that 5'RACE produced using constant-segment primers. MiXCR was run by TCRdb on the 5' RACE reads, yielding one entry per CDR3 protein. The repertoire holds fewer than 250,000 distinct CDR3 sequences, with around 25% as singletons. This record comes from a study of T-cell memory formation after mild COVID-19. Study-level findings and limits: The study detected some responding clones in pre-infection memory, suggesting cross-reactive memory joined. Clones that shrank (day 15 to 85) were balanced CD4/CD8, whereas later expanders leaned CD4+. Researchers could not confirm that second-wave clones peaking on day 37 targeted SARS-CoV-2.

Sequences were obtained from PBMCs or a T cell subset sorted from them (not recorded which). The source of this sequence is an adult woman who had mild COVID-19 (a few samples of this study predate the infection). Cell type and time point are not known. The chain links TRBV2 to TRBJ2-1; D gene unclear. This CDR3 reads CASIPGHSYNEQFF. In DNA, the CDR3 is TGTGCCAGCATCCCAGGCCACTCCTACAATGAGCAGTTCTTC.